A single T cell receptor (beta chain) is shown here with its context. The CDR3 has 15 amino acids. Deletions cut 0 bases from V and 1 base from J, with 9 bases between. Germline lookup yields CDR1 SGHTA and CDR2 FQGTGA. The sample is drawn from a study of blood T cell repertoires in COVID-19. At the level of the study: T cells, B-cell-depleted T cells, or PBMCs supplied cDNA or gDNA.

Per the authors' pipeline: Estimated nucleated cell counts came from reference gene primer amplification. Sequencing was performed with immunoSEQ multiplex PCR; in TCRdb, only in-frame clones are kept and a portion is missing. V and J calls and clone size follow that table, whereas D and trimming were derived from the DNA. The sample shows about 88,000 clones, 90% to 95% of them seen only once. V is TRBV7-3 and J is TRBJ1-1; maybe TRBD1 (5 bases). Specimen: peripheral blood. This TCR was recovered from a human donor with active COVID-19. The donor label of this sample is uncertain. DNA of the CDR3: TGTGCCAGCAGCTTAACTTCCGGGGGGAACACTGAAGCTTTCTTT. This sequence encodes CASSLTSGGNTEAFF.